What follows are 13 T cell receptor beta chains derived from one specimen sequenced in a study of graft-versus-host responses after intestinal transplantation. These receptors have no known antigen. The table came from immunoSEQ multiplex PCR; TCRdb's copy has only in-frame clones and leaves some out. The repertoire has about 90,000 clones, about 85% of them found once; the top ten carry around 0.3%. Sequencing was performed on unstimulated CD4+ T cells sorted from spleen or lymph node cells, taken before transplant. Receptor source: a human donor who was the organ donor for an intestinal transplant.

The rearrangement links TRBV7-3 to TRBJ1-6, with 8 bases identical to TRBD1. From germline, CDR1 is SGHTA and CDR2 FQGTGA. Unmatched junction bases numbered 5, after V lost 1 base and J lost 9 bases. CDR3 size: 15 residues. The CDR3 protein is CASSLIGQGRSPLHF. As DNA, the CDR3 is TGTGCCAGCAGCTTAATTGGACAGGGTCGTTCACCCCTCCACTTT.

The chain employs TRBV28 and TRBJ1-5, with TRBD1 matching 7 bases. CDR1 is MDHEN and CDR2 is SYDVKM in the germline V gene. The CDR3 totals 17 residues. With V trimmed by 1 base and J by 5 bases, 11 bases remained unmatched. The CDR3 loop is CASSLFGPTGWDQPQHF. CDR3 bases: TGTGCCAGCAGTTTATTTGGGCCGACAGGGTGGGATCAGCCCCAGCATTTT.

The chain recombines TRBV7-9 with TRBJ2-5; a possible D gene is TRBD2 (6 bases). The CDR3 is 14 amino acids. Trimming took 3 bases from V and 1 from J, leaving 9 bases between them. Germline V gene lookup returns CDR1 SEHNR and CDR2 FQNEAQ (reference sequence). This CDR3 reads CASSFSSGQETQYF. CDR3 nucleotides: TGTGCCAGCAGCTTCAGTAGCGGCCAAGAGACCCAGTACTTC.

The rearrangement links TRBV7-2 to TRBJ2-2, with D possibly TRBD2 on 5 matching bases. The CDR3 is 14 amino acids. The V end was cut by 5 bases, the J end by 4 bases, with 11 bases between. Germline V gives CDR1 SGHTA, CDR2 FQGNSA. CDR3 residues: CASSRSEGTGELFF. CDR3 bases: TGTGCCAGCAGCCGATCAGAGGGCACCGGGGAGCTGTTTTTT.

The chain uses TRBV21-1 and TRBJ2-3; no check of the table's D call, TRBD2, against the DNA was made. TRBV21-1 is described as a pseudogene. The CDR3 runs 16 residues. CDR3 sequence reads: CASSEGTSGSSDTQYF. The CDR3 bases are TGTGCCAGCAGCGAGGGGACTAGCGGGAGTTCGGATACGCAGTATTTT.

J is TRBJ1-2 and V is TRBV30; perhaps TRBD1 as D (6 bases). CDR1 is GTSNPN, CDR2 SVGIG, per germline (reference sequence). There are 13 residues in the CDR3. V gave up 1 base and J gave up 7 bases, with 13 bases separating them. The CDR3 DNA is TGTGCCTGGAGTGGGCAGAGACAGGTTGGCTACACCTTC. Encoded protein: CAWSGQRQVGYTF. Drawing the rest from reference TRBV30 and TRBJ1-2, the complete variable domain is SQTIHQWPATLVQPVGSPLSLECTVEGTSNPNLYWYRQAAGRGLQLLFYSVGIGQISSEVPQNLSASRPQDRQFILSSKKLLLSDSGFYLCAWSGQRQVGYTFGSGTRLTVV.

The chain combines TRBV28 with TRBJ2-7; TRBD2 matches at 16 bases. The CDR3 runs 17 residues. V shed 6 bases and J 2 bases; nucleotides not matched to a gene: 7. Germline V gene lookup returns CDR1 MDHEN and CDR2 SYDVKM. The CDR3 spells CASRLGTSGRVPYEQYF. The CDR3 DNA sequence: TGTGCCAGCAGACTAGGGACTAGCGGGAGGGTCCCCTACGAGCAGTACTTC. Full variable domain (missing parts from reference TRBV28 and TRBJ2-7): DVKVTQSSRYLVKRTGEKVFLECVQDMDHENMFWYRQDPGLGLRLIYFSYDVKMKEKGDIPEGYSVSREKKERFSLILESASTNQTSMYLCASRLGTSGRVPYEQYFGPGTRLTVT.

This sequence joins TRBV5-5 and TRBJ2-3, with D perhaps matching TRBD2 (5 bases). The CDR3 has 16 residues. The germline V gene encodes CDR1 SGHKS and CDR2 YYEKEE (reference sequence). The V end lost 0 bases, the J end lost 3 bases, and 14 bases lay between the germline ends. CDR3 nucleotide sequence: TGTGCCAGCAGCTTGGCCGGGGTCGCCGCGACAGATACGCAGTATTTT. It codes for CASSLAGVAATDTQYF.

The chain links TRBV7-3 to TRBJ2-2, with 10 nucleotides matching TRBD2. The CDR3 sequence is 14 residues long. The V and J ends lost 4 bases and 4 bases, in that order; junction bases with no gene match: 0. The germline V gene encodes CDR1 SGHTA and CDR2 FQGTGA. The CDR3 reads CASSSSGGTGELFF. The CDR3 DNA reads TGTGCCAGCAGCTCTAGCGGGGGCACCGGGGAGCTGTTTTTT.

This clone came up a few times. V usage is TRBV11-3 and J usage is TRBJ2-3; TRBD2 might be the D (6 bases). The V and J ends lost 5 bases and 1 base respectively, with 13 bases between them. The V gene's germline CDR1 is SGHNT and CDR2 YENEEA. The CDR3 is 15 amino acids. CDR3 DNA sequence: TGTGCCAGCAGCCCCCAGCGGGCGGGCACAGATACGCAGTATTTT. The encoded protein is CASSPQRAGTDTQYF.

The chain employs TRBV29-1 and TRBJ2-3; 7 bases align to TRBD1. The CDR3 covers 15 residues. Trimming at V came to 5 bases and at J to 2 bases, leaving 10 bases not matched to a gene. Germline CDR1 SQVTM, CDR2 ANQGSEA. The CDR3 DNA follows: TGCAGCGTTCTCTTGGCCGGGACAGCCACAGATACGCAGTATTTT. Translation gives CSVLLAGTATDTQYF.

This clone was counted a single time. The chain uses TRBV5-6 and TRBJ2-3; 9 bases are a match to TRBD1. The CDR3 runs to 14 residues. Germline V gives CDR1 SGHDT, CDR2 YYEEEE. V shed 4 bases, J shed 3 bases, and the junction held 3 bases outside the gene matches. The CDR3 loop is CASSPGTGTDTQYF. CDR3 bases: TGTGCCAGCAGCCCCGGGACAGGGACAGATACGCAGTATTTT.

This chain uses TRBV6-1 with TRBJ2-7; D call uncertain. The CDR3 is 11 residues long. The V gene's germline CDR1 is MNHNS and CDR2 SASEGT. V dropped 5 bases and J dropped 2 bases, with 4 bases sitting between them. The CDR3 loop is CASSFAYEQYF. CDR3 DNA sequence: TGTGCCAGCAGTTTCGCCTACGAGCAGTACTTC.